This TCR beta chain was profiled in a study of blood T cell repertoires in COVID-19. Original processing notes: Using reference gene primer amplification, nucleated cell counts were estimated. TCRdb's table, derived via immunoSEQ multiplex PCR, lists solely in-frame clones and lacks some. V, J and clone size derive from that table, while D and trimming were established from the DNA sequence. The table shows 55,000 or so clones, with approximately 87% occurring only once. The trim removed 0 bases at V and 5 bases at J, leaving 8 bases unmatched. The CDR3 consists of 16 residues. Per the germline V gene, CDR1 is LGHNA and CDR2 is YNFKEQ.

Sequenced: peripheral blood. The receptor comes from a woman aged 55-70 years with COVID-19, enrolled during active disease. V gene TRBV4-2 combines with J gene TRBJ2-5, with 8 positions matching TRBD2. CDR3 in DNA: TGTGCCAGCAGCCAAGATCGGCTAGCGGGCGGCGAGACCCAGTACTTC. This sequence encodes CASSQDRLAGGETQYF.